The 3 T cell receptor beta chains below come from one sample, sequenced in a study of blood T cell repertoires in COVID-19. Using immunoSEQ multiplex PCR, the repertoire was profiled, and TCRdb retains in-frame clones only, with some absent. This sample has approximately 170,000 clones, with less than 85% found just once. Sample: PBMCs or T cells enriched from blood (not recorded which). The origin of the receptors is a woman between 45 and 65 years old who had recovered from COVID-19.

CDR3 region: CASSVTGGNYNEQFF. The CDR3 DNA follows: TGCGCCAGCAGCGTGACAGGAGGAAACTACAATGAGCAGTTCTTC. The chain couples TRBV5-1 to TRBJ2-1; D perhaps matches TRBD1 (6 bases). Trimming pared 4 bases from V and 3 bases from J, leaving 14 bases between. Germline CDR1 and CDR2: SGHRS and YFSETQ. There are 15 residues in the CDR3.

CDR3 in amino acids: CASSLSGFYGYTF. CDR3 nucleotides: TGTGCCAGCAGCTTGTCAGGGTTCTATGGCTACACCTTC. The chain links TRBV5-8 to TRBJ1-2; a weak D match, TRBD1 (5 bases). Germline CDR1 reads SGHTS; CDR2 reads YDEGEE. The ends were cut back, 1 base at V and 4 bases at J, with 8 bases in the middle. This CDR3 is built from 13 residues.

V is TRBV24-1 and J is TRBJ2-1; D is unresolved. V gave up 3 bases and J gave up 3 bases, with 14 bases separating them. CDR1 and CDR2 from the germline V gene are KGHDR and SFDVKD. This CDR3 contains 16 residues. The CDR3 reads CATSDNERPGYNEQFF. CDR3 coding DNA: TGTGCCACCAGTGATAACGAGCGTCCGGGCTACAATGAGCAGTTCTTC.